A single sample gave rise to the 15 T cell receptor beta chains below, sequenced in a study of cytomegalovirus exposure and HLA in healthy donors. The primer mix had 60 Vbeta and 13 Jbeta primers. Repertoires were generated with immunoSEQ multiplex PCR, while TCRdb's copy carries only in-frame clones and drops some. The sample records some 150,000 clones, over 75% being singletons. Specimen: PBMCs. The receptors come from a young man in good health and CMV-seropositive.

This rearrangement joins TRBV9 to TRBJ2-2; 10 bases are a match to TRBD2. Germline CDR1 SGDLS, CDR2 YYNGEE. CDR3 length equals 15 residues. The J segment lost 6 bases and the V segment lost 4 bases, leaving 6 bases of the junction unmatched. The CDR3 sequence is CASSLAGAVPGELFF. The CDR3 bases are TGTGCCAGCAGCCTAGCGGGAGCGGTTCCCGGGGAGCTGTTTTTT.

The V gene is TRBV11-2, the J gene TRBJ2-7; TRBD1 agrees at 10 bases. The CDR3 length is 13 residues. With 5 bases clipped from V and 7 bases from J, the junction kept 5 bases outside the gene matches. Germline assignment: CDR1 SGHAT and CDR2 FQNNGV. The CDR3 loop reads CASSPGTGVEQYF. DNA of the CDR3: TGTGCCAGCAGCCCCGGGACAGGGGTAGAGCAGTACTTC.

V is TRBV7-6 and J is TRBJ2-1, with D maybe TRBD2 (6 bases). The CDR3 spans 18 residues. In germline, CDR1 is SGHVS, CDR2 FNYEAQ. Trimming removed 1 base at V and 3 bases at J, with 19 bases between. In DNA, the CDR3 is TGTGCCAGCAGCTTAGTCGGGGAGGAAGGGTATCGCTACAATGAGCAGTTCTTC. Residues: CASSLVGEEGYRYNEQFF.

The sample holds one count of this clone. This rearrangement joins TRBV29-1 to TRBJ1-5; D remains ambiguous. This CDR3 comprises 14 residues. Trimming took off 5 bases at V and 2 bases at J, with 13 bases between the two ends. Germline V gives CDR1 SQVTM, CDR2 ANQGSEA. CDR3 nucleotides: TGCAGCGTTCTGGCCTCCGGAGGCAATCAGCCCCAGCATTTT. Protein product: CSVLASGGNQPQHF.

This chain connects TRBV6-5 to TRBJ1-1; TRBD1 is a possible D gene (5 bases). V shed 11 bases and J shed 8 bases, with 9 bases lying between them. The CDR3 is made up of 9 amino acids. Germline V gene lookup returns CDR1 MNHEY and CDR2 SVGAGI. The chain's CDR3 is CAAGREAFF. The CDR3 region has the DNA TGTGCCGCGGGACGGGAAGCTTTCTTT.

The genes are TRBV27 and TRBJ1-2; 7 bases are shared with TRBD1. After removal of 4 bases from V and 4 bases from J, the junction contained 9 bases not matched to a gene. CDR1 is MNHEY and CDR2 is SMNVEV in the germline V gene (reference sequence). The CDR3 has 15 amino acids. The CDR3 region has the DNA TGTGCCAGCAGTTCGACAGGGACAGACGGCTATGGCTACACCTTC. As protein: CASSSTGTDGYGYTF.

J is TRBJ1-5 and V is TRBV27, with 9 bases aligning to TRBD1. V shed 6 bases, J shed 4 bases, and the junction held 13 bases outside the gene matches. Germline V lookup: CDR1 MNHEY, CDR2 SMNVEV (reference sequence). CDR3 size: 17 residues. CDR3 sequence (DNA): TGTGCCAGCAGACAAAGCAACACAGGGGGCTTTAATCAGCCCCAGCATTTT. Encoded protein: CASRQSNTGGFNQPQHF.

This CDR3 reads CASSLTSGPYEQYF. The CDR3 nucleotides are TGTGCCAGCAGCTTGACTAGCGGTCCCTACGAGCAGTACTTC. This rearrangement joins TRBV7-9 to TRBJ2-7; 9 bases map to TRBD2. The CDR3 has 14 residues. Germline loops: CDR1 SEHNR, CDR2 FQNEAQ (reference sequence). V trimming: 3 bases; J trimming: 2 bases; junction bases outside the gene matches: 2.

The V call is TRBV13, the J call TRBJ2-3; the D gene is possibly TRBD2 (5 bases). Germline loops: CDR1 PRHDT, CDR2 FYEKMQ (reference sequence). V was clipped by 0 bases and J by 6 bases, with 7 bases between them. The CDR3 is 13 amino acids. CDR3 bases: TGTGCCAGCAGCTTAGGGAGGGTGGATACGCAGTATTTT. This translates into CASSLGRVDTQYF.

CDR3 in amino acids: CASSIGLAGPDGRNEQFF. Written as DNA, the CDR3 is TGTGCCAGTAGTATAGGACTAGCGGGACCCGATGGGCGCAATGAGCAGTTCTTC. The gene calls are TRBV19 and TRBJ2-1; 11 bases are shared with TRBD2. This CDR3 contains 18 residues. The V segment lost 1 base and the J segment 6 bases; nucleotides outside the gene matches: 11. Germline-derived CDR1 and CDR2 are LNHDA and SQIVND (reference sequence). Full variable domain (rest looked up from reference TRBV19 and TRBJ2-1): DGGITQSPKYLFRKEGQNVTLSCEQNLNHDAMYWYRQDPGQGLRLIYYSQIVNDFQKGDIAEGYSVSREKKESFPLTVTSAQKNPTAFYLCASSIGLAGPDGRNEQFFGPGTRLTVL.

For this clone: The sample holds other DNA sequences that translate to the same CDR3. J is TRBJ1-1 and V is TRBV7-8, with D uncertain. Germline V lookup: CDR1 SGHVS, CDR2 FQNEAQ. This CDR3 region has 11 residues. Between the trimmed V and J ends, which lost 8 bases and 1 base, there was a span of 5 bases. The CDR3 is CASSQNTEAFF. CDR3 DNA sequence: TGTGCCAGCTCACAGAACACTGAAGCTTTCTTT.

By proportion, this clone is medium-sized. This chain uses TRBV28 with TRBJ2-3, with 11 bases lining up with TRBD2. V was pared by 2 bases and J by 5 bases, with 6 bases of the junction left unmatched. Looked up from germline, CDR1 is MDHEN and CDR2 is SYDVKM. The length of the CDR3 is 16 residues. As DNA, the CDR3 is TGTGCCAGCAGTTTAGTTACTAGCGGGAGAAGAGATACGCAGTATTTT. Protein: CASSLVTSGRRDTQYF.

This chain uses TRBV28 with TRBJ1-6, with 7 positions matching TRBD1. The CDR3 is 14 residues long. Germline V gene data show CDR1 as MDHEN and CDR2 as SYDVKM. After removal of 7 bases from V and 4 bases from J, the junction contained 4 bases not matched to a gene. The CDR3 nucleotides are TGTGCCAGCAATGGACAGGCTTATAATTCACCCCTCCACTTT. Protein sequence: CASNGQAYNSPLHF. The variable domain in full, completed from reference TRBV28 and TRBJ1-6, reads DVKVTQSSRYLVKRTGEKVFLECVQDMDHENMFWYRQDPGLGLRLIYFSYDVKMKEKGDIPEGYSVSREKKERFSLILESASTNQTSMYLCASNGQAYNSPLHFGNGTRLTVT.

The J gene is TRBJ1-4, the V gene TRBV28; the match to TRBD1 covers 10 bases. V trimming: 6 bases; J trimming: 8 bases; junction bases outside the gene matches: 6. Germline V gene lookup returns CDR1 MDHEN and CDR2 SYDVKM. CDR3 length: 14 amino acids. CDR3 amino acids: CASRSTGGREKLFF. CDR3 bases: TGTGCCAGCAGATCGACAGGGGGCCGAGAAAAACTGTTTTTT.

The genes are TRBV27 and TRBJ1-4; weak D call: TRBD1 (6 bases). The germline V gene encodes CDR1 MNHEY and CDR2 SMNVEV (reference sequence). V was trimmed by 5 bases and J by 8 bases, leaving 18 bases between them. The CDR3 is made up of 15 amino acids. CDR3: CASSTYRVGREKLFF. The CDR3 bases are TGTGCCAGCAGTACCTACAGGGTCGGTCGAGAAAAACTGTTTTTT. Full variable domain (missing parts from reference TRBV27 and TRBJ1-4): EAQVTQNPRYLITVTGKKLTVTCSQNMNHEYMSWYRQDPGLGLRQIYYSMNVEVTDKGDVPEGYKVSRKEKRNFPLILESPSPNQTSLYFCASSTYRVGREKLFFGSGTQLSVL.